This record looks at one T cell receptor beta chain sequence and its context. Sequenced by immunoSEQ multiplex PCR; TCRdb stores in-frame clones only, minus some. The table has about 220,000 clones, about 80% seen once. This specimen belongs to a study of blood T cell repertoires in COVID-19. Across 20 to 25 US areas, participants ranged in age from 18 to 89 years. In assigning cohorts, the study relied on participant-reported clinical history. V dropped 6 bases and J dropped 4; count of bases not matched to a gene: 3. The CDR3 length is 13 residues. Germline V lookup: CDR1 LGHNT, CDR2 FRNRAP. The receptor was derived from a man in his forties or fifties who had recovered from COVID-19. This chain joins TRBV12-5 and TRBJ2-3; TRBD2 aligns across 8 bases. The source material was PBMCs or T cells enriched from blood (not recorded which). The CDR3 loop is CASGRGEADTQYF. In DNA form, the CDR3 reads TGTGCTAGTGGGCGGGGGGAGGCAGATACGCAGTATTTT.